The 18 T cell receptor beta chains below were found in one sample sequenced in a study of control samples from healthy donors and cancer patients. The assay was immunoSEQ multiplex PCR, and TCRdb's table has in-frame clones only and misses some. This sample has approximately 140,000 clones, with roughly 92% found just once. Sequenced sample: blood. Receptors were obtained from a young man in good health.

This chain links TRBV3-1 (or the pseudogene TRBV3-2) with TRBJ2-1, with 9 bases lining up with TRBD2. Germline V CDR1 and CDR2: LGHDT, YNNKEL (reference sequence). The CDR3 has 16 amino acids. The V segment lost 0 bases and the J segment 4 bases; nucleotides outside the gene matches: 4. CDR3 DNA: TGTGCCAGCAGCCAAGATCTAGCGGGGCTGTACAATGAGCAGTTCTTC. It translates to CASSQDLAGLYNEQFF.

The rearrangement uses TRBV18 and TRBJ2-7; 8 positions match TRBD1. CDR1 is KGHSH, CDR2 LQKENI, per germline. The CDR3 is 13 residues long. V was clipped by 4 bases and J by 5 bases; unmatched bases: 4. Written as DNA, the CDR3 is TGTGCCAGCTCACTTCAACAGGGGGACGAGCAGTACTTC. It codes for CASSLQQGDEQYF.

This sequence joins TRBV2 and TRBJ2-7; D is perhaps TRBD1 (6 bases). V was shortened by 10 bases and J by 2 bases, with 18 bases between the two germline ends. Looked up from germline, CDR1 is SNHLY and CDR2 is FYNNEI. The CDR3 runs 14 residues. CDR3 loop: CATRGHSLPYEQYF. In DNA form, the CDR3 reads TGTGCCACCAGGGGACACTCATTGCCCTACGAGCAGTACTTC.

In this sample, this clone turned up once. The V call is TRBV14, the J call TRBJ1-2, with 7 bases aligning to TRBD1. CDR1 and CDR2 from the germline V gene are SGHDN and FVKESK. V lost 4 bases, J lost 4 bases, and 3 bases stayed unmatched. The CDR3 totals 13 residues. In DNA form, the CDR3 reads TGTGCCAGCAGCCCGGGACAGAGCTATGGCTACACCTTC. This sequence encodes CASSPGQSYGYTF.

CDR3 bases: TGTGCCAGCAGCGATCCACCCAGGCTAGCGGGAGCCAGATTCTACGAGCAGTACTTC. Amino acids: CASSDPPRLAGARFYEQYF. The rearrangement uses TRBV11-2 and TRBJ2-7, with 10 bases aligning to TRBD2. The CDR3 totals 19 residues. V dropped 5 bases and J dropped 3; count of bases not matched to a gene: 19. Germline lookup yields CDR1 SGHAT and CDR2 FQNNGV.

The chain employs TRBV10-3 and TRBJ1-2, with 7 bases aligning to TRBD1. The CDR3 contains 14 residues. Germline CDR1 ENHRY, CDR2 SYGVKD. The trim removed 4 bases at V and 0 bases at J, leaving 2 bases unmatched. The CDR3 sequence is CAISVQGSNYGYTF. The CDR3, as DNA: TGTGCCATCAGTGTACAGGGGTCTAACTATGGCTACACCTTC.

CDR3 nucleotide sequence: TGTGCCAGCAGTGAATCCGAGACCCAGTACTTC. Translated, it gives CASSESETQYF. The chain combines TRBV2 with TRBJ2-5, with no clear D. Trimming pared 2 bases from V and 5 bases from J, leaving 3 bases between. This CDR3 spans 11 amino acids. Germline V gene data show CDR1 as SNHLY and CDR2 as FYNNEI. The full variable domain, with the rest looked up from reference TRBV2 and TRBJ2-5, is EPEVTQTPSHQVTQMGQEVILRCVPISNHLYFYWYRQILGQKVEFLVSFYNNEISEKSEIFDDQFSVERPDGSNFTLKIRSTKLEDSAMYFCASSESETQYFGPGTRLLVL.

CDR3 sequence (DNA): TGTGCCAGCAGTCCAATCGGGGGAACCACCAATCAGCCCCAGCATTTT. It yields the protein CASSPIGGTTNQPQHF. The chain has TRBV27 and TRBJ1-5; possibly TRBD1 for D (5 bases). Germline CDR1 MNHEY, CDR2 SMNVEV (reference sequence). V lost 5 bases, J lost 3 bases, and 17 bases lay in between. The CDR3 consists of 16 residues.

This clone was counted once. V gene TRBV6-6 combines with J gene TRBJ1-4; D is uncertain. The CDR3 runs to 15 residues. The germline CDR1 and CDR2 sequences are MNHNY and SVGAGI (reference sequence). Trimming removed 6 bases at V and 8 bases at J, with 19 bases between. CDR3 sequence: CASSPTSPRGEKLFF. The CDR3 nucleotides read TGTGCCAGCAGCCCAACAAGTCCTAGAGGGGAAAAACTGTTTTTT.

The chain recombines TRBV7-2 with TRBJ2-2, with 8 bases lining up with TRBD2. After removal of 5 bases from V and 7 bases from J, the junction contained 6 bases not matched to a gene. This CDR3 region has 14 residues. Germline CDR1 is SGHTA and CDR2 is FQGNSA. The CDR3: CASSLGRGGGELFF. The CDR3 region has the DNA TGTGCCAGCAGCCTCGGGAGGGGTGGCGGGGAGCTGTTTTTT. Complete variable domain (other parts from reference TRBV7-2 and TRBJ2-2): GAGVSQSPSNKVTEKGKDVELRCDPISGHTALYWYRQSLGQGLEFLIYFQGNSAPDKSGLPSDRFSAERTGGSVSTLTIQRTQQEDSAVYLCASSLGRGGGELFFGEGSRLTVL.

The V call is TRBV4-2, the J call TRBJ2-7; D unclear. This CDR3 spans 16 amino acids. Germline V gene data show CDR1 as LGHNA and CDR2 as YNFKEQ. Deletions cut 1 base from V and 3 bases from J, with 16 bases between. For the CDR3, the DNA is TGTGCCAGCAGCCAAGGTCGTCAGGCCATACTCTACGAGCAGTACTTC. Amino acids: CASSQGRQAILYEQYF.

This sequence joins TRBV28 and TRBJ2-3, with a possible D match to TRBD2 (6 bases). V was clipped by 6 bases and J by 2 bases, with 21 bases between them. This CDR3 spans 17 amino acids. Germline V gives CDR1 MDHEN, CDR2 SYDVKM. The CDR3 sequence is CASSLPGGATLTDTQYF. CDR3 DNA: TGTGCCAGCAGCCTCCCCGGCGGGGCGACCCTCACAGATACGCAGTATTTT.

This chain uses TRBV19 with TRBJ1-2; 7 bases agree with TRBD1. In germline, CDR1 is LNHDA, CDR2 SQIVND (reference sequence). The J segment lost 3 bases and the V segment lost 3 bases, leaving 4 bases of the junction unmatched. The CDR3 contains 14 residues. The CDR3 DNA follows: TGTGCCAGTAGTATTCGGGACAGCTACTATGGCTACACCTTC. Protein sequence: CASSIRDSYYGYTF.

V gene TRBV28 combines with J gene TRBJ2-6, with D uncertain. The CDR3 consists of 15 residues. V lost 5 bases to trimming and J lost 2 bases, with 10 bases between them. Germline CDR1 MDHEN, CDR2 SYDVKM. CDR3 nucleotides: TGTGCCAGCAGTACCCCACAAGCTGGGGCCAACGTCCTGACTTTC. Amino acids: CASSTPQAGANVLTF.

The J gene is TRBJ1-2, the V gene TRBV7-8; 7 nucleotides agree with TRBD1. Trimming at V came to 5 bases and at J to 7 bases, leaving 7 bases not matched to a gene. Germline loops: CDR1 SGHVS, CDR2 FQNEAQ. The CDR3 has 13 residues. DNA of the CDR3: TGTGCCAGCAGCCCAGACAGGGAGTCTGGCTACACCTTC. This codes for CASSPDRESGYTF.

The V and J genes are TRBV15 and TRBJ1-2; perhaps TRBD1 as D (6 bases). Trimming cost V 0 bases and J 4 bases, with 12 bases left between them. This CDR3 region has 15 residues. The germline V gene encodes CDR1 LNHNV and CDR2 YYDKDF (reference sequence). The CDR3 loop is CATSRDDEGGYGYTF. CDR3 DNA sequence: TGTGCCACCAGCAGAGATGACGAGGGGGGCTATGGCTACACCTTC.

The rearrangement uses TRBV3-1 (or the pseudogene TRBV3-2) and TRBJ2-2, with 8 bases matching TRBD1. J lost 5 bases, V lost 3 bases, and 5 bases had no gene match. This CDR3 contains 15 residues. Germline V gives CDR1 LGHDT, CDR2 YNNKEL (reference sequence). CDR3 in DNA: TGTGCCAGCAGCCACACCAGGGGGCAAACCGGGGAGCTGTTTTTT. Protein product: CASSHTRGQTGELFF.

CDR3: CASSQDVFYEQYF. The DNA of the CDR3 is TGTGCCAGCAGCCAAGACGTATTCTACGAGCAGTACTTC. This sequence joins TRBV3-1 (or the pseudogene TRBV3-2) and TRBJ2-7; no clear D gene. The V gene's germline CDR1 is LGHDT and CDR2 YNNKEL (reference sequence). CDR3 length: 13 amino acids. The V end lost 0 bases, the J end lost 3 bases, and 6 bases lay between the germline ends.